The next 32 T cell receptor beta chains were all read from a single sample in a study of early T cells in non-severe SARS-CoV-2 infection. Using its own MiXCR run on the 5' RACE reads, TCRdb lists one record per CDR3 protein. The sample carries around 61,000 distinct CDR3 sequences, approximately 15% recorded once. The sequenced sample was whole blood, obtained at baseline. These receptor sequences come from an adult who was a healthcare worker with PCR-confirmed SARS-CoV-2 infection or an uninfected control (not recorded which).

This clonotype appeared a single time. The V and J genes are TRBV20-1 and TRBJ2-7; D may match TRBD1 or TRBD2 (5 bases each). V was clipped by 3 bases and J by 4 bases, with 13 bases between them. Germline CDR1 DFQATT, CDR2 SNEGSKA (reference sequence). This CDR3 is built from 13 residues. CDR3 residues: CSASPRDQYEQYF. CDR3 DNA: TGCAGTGCTAGCCCCCGGGACCAATACGAGCAGTACTTC.

The chain has TRBV5-1 and TRBJ1-4; the D gene is possibly TRBD1 (5 bases). V was cut by 4 bases and J by 4 bases, with 14 bases left in between. From germline, CDR1 is SGHRS and CDR2 YFSETQ. The CDR3 sequence is 15 residues long. The CDR3 DNA follows: TGCGCCAGCAGCCCTACAGGCGGCCGTAATGAAAAACTGTTTTTT. This encodes CASSPTGGRNEKLFF. The whole variable domain, remainder taken from reference TRBV5-1 and TRBJ1-4, is KAGVTQTPRYLIKTRGQQVTLSCSPISGHRSVSWYQQTPGQGLQFLFEYFSETQRNKGNFPGRFSGRQFSNSRSEMNVSTLELGDSALYLCASSPTGGRNEKLFFGSGTQLSVL.

The rearrangement links TRBV20-1 to TRBJ2-1; 12 bases match TRBD2. Germline values: CDR1 DFQATT, CDR2 SNEGSKA (reference sequence). V shed 4 bases and J 5 bases; nucleotides not matched to a gene: 6. This CDR3 has 15 amino acids. The CDR3 region is CSATPTSGGNNEQFF. The DNA for the CDR3 is TGCAGTGCTACTCCGACTAGCGGGGGTAACAATGAGCAGTTCTTC.

The chain couples TRBV28 to TRBJ1-2, with D uncertain. Between the trimmed V and J ends, which lost 2 bases and 9 bases, there was a span of 13 bases. Per the germline V gene, CDR1 is MDHEN and CDR2 is SYDVKM. The CDR3 loop spans 13 amino acids. CDR3 bases: TGTGCCAGCAGTTTAAGTATCCCGCCCCGCTACACCTTC. Its translation: CASSLSIPPRYTF.

This clonotype was seen a handful of times. The chain links TRBV28 to TRBJ2-2; D may be TRBD2 (6 bases). V lost 7 bases to trimming and J lost 6 bases, with 12 bases between them. Germline V gives CDR1 MDHEN, CDR2 SYDVKM. The CDR3 consists of 13 residues. In nucleotides, the CDR3 is TGTGCCAGCACCCCCCAGCGGGCCGGGGAGCTGTTTTTT. Translating it yields CASTPQRAGELFF. Combining the CDR3 with reference TRBV28 and TRBJ2-2 gives the whole variable domain DVKVTQSSRYLVKRTGEKVFLECVQDMDHENMFWYRQDPGLGLRLIYFSYDVKMKEKGDIPEGYSVSREKKERFSLILESASTNQTSMYLCASTPQRAGELFFGEGSRLTVL.

The gene calls are TRBV2 and TRBJ2-1, with TRBD2 identical over 14 bases. Trimming took 6 bases from V and 4 from J; bases not matched to a gene: 2. Germline loops: CDR1 SNHLY, CDR2 FYNNEI. CDR3 length equals 15 residues. DNA of the CDR3: TGTGCCAGCAGCGGGACTAGCGGGAGATACAATGAGCAGTTCTTC. This translates into CASSGTSGRYNEQFF.

This chain uses TRBV5-5 with TRBJ2-3; D gene unclear. The CDR3 covers 12 residues. V dropped 1 base and J dropped 4 bases, with 4 bases sitting between them. Germline values: CDR1 SGHKS, CDR2 YYEKEE (reference sequence). This chain's CDR3 is CASSLFADTQYF. CDR3 nucleotides: TGTGCCAGCAGCTTGTTCGCAGATACGCAGTATTTT. Together with reference TRBV5-5 and TRBJ2-3, the CDR3 gives the full variable domain: DAGVTQSPTHLIKTRGQQVTLRCSPISGHKSVSWYQQVLGQGPQFIFQYYEKEERGRGNFPDRFSARQFPNYSSELNVNALLLGDSALYLCASSLFADTQYFGPGTRLTVL.

The chain uses TRBV11-2 and TRBJ2-1; D could derive from TRBD1 or TRBD2 (5 bases each). CDR3 length equals 13 residues. CDR1 SGHAT and CDR2 FQNNGV come from the germline V gene. V gave up 7 bases and J gave up 8 bases, with 15 bases separating them. The CDR3 spells CASILDLGDEQFF. DNA of the CDR3: TGTGCCAGCATACTTGACTTGGGGGATGAGCAGTTCTTC. The full variable domain, its missing parts supplied by reference TRBV11-2 and TRBJ2-1, is EAGVAQSPRYKIIEKRQSVAFWCNPISGHATLYWYQQILGQGPKLLIQFQNNGVVDDSQLPKDRFSAERLKGVDSTLKIQPAKLEDSAVYLCASILDLGDEQFFGPGTRLTVL.

This chain connects TRBV19 to TRBJ1-6; no firm D call. V was pared by 6 bases and J by 7 bases, with 10 bases between. CDR3 length: 13 residues. In germline, CDR1 is LNHDA, CDR2 SQIVND (reference sequence). The CDR3 region has the DNA TGTGCCAGTAGAGAAATTGGCAATTCACCCCTCCACTTT. Translated: CASREIGNSPLHF.

The table lists this clonotype with a few counts. This chain links TRBV12-3 or TRBV12-4 with TRBJ2-5, with 7 bases identical to TRBD1. The CDR3 covers 15 residues. V lost 7 bases to trimming and J lost 0 bases; unmatched junction nucleotides: 8. For the CDR3, the DNA is TGTGCCAGCACCAAACAGGGGAAGGACCAAGAGACCCAGTACTTC. Its protein product is CASTKQGKDQETQYF.

The rearrangement links TRBV24-1 to TRBJ2-7, with unresolved D. The V gene lost 4 bases and the J gene lost 0 bases, with 12 bases spanning the gap. CDR1 is KGHDR, CDR2 SFDVKD, per germline. The CDR3 has 15 residues. The CDR3 DNA reads TGTGCCACCAGTGACCTGACACTGGCCTCCTACGAGCAGTACTTC. Amino acids: CATSDLTLASYEQYF.

In DNA form, the CDR3 reads TGTGCCAGCTCACCTTGGCCGGCAGATACGCAGTATTTT. Protein product: CASSPWPADTQYF. V usage is TRBV18 and J usage is TRBJ2-3; D not certain. The V end lost 3 bases, the J end lost 4 bases, and 8 bases lay between the germline ends. CDR3 size: 13 residues. Germline CDR1 is KGHSH and CDR2 is LQKENI.

The chain combines TRBV12-3 or TRBV12-4 with TRBJ1-1, with D tentatively TRBD1 (6 bases). The CDR3 is 12 amino acids. With 2 bases removed from V and 5 bases from J, the gap between germline ends came to 6 bases. The CDR3 region is CASSLQGTEAFF. The CDR3 DNA reads as TGTGCCAGCAGTTTACAGGGGACTGAAGCTTTCTTT.

V usage is TRBV27 and J usage is TRBJ1-6; 9 bases agree with TRBD1. Germline CDR1 is MNHEY and CDR2 is SMNVEV (reference sequence). The V and J ends lost 6 bases and 3 bases, in that order; junction bases with no gene match: 9. This CDR3 comprises 17 residues. In DNA, the CDR3 is TGTGCCAGCAGGCCGGGACAGGGATCATACTATAATTCACCCCTCCACTTT. This codes for CASRPGQGSYYNSPLHF.

The V call is TRBV5-1, the J call TRBJ2-3; D call uncertain. This CDR3 region has 14 residues. Trimming left V 0 bases short and J 3 bases short, with 8 bases between. Germline CDR1 is SGHRS and CDR2 is YFSETQ. CDR3 in DNA: TGCGCCAGCAGCTTGGCCGGAGAGACAGATACGCAGTATTTT. Its translation: CASSLAGETDTQYF.

This clonotype was counted many times. The genes are TRBV5-1 and TRBJ1-4, with TRBD1 as a possible D gene (5 bases). Between the trimmed V and J ends, which lost 0 bases and 4 bases, there was a span of 19 bases. The CDR3 covers 18 residues. The germline V gene encodes CDR1 SGHRS and CDR2 YFSETQ. For the CDR3, the DNA is TGCGCCAGCAGCTTGGACGTACTAACCGGGACCGTTAATGAAAAACTGTTTTTT. Its translation: CASSLDVLTGTVNEKLFF.

The chain combines TRBV4-1 with TRBJ1-6, with 11 bases identical to TRBD1. Losses at the gene ends were 2 bases for V and 9 bases for J; bases not matched to a gene: 6. Germline CDR1 and CDR2: MGHRA and YSYEKL. CDR3 length: 16 amino acids. This CDR3 reads CASSQPPGQGGSPLHF. DNA for the CDR3: TGCGCCAGCAGCCAACCTCCGGGACAGGGGGGTTCACCCCTCCACTTT.

The V gene is TRBV5-1, the J gene TRBJ2-1; 8 nucleotides match TRBD2. Germline lookup yields CDR1 SGHRS and CDR2 YFSETQ. Trimming took 0 bases from V and 4 from J; bases not matched to a gene: 6. This CDR3 has 16 residues. In nucleotides, the CDR3 is TGCGCCAGCAGCTTGGCAGCTAGCGGGCTTTACAATGAGCAGTTCTTC. Its translation is CASSLAASGLYNEQFF.

This clonotype was counted between two and nine times. This chain connects TRBV29-1 to TRBJ2-7, with TRBD2 matching 13 bases. The V gene's germline CDR1 is SQVTM and CDR2 ANQGSEA. The CDR3 length is 14 residues. V gave up 7 bases and J gave up 1 base; unmatched junction bases: 4. The CDR3 protein is CSARTSGSSYEQYF. CDR3 in DNA: TGCAGCGCCCGGACTAGCGGGAGTTCCTACGAGCAGTACTTC.

The V gene is TRBV20-1, the J gene TRBJ2-1, with TRBD2 matching 10 bases. From germline, CDR1 is DFQATT and CDR2 SNEGSKA (reference sequence). There are 15 residues in the CDR3. Trimming cost V 0 bases and J 9 bases; bases outside gene matches: 8. The CDR3 here is CSARDGLAGVSEQFF. The CDR3 region has the DNA TGCAGTGCTAGAGATGGGCTAGCGGGAGTGAGTGAGCAGTTCTTC.

The V gene is TRBV12-3 or TRBV12-4, the J gene TRBJ1-5; 8 positions agree with TRBD1. This CDR3 is 14 amino acids long. V gave up 8 bases and J gave up 3 bases; unmatched junction bases: 6. The CDR3 DNA reads as TGTGCCAGCCGATCGACAGGGGACAATCAGCCCCAGCATTTT. Amino acids: CASRSTGDNQPQHF.

V is TRBV12-3 or TRBV12-4 and J is TRBJ2-5, with unresolved D. CDR3 length: 14 residues. V lost 4 bases, J lost 5 bases, and 14 bases lay in between. CDR3 bases: TGTGCCAGCAGTTATCAGACCTCCGCGGAGACCCAGTACTTC. Its translation is CASSYQTSAETQYF.

This clonotype showed up many times. The chain links TRBV12-3 or TRBV12-4 to TRBJ1-1, with D perhaps TRBD1 (5 bases). V shed 3 bases and J shed 4 bases, with 12 bases lying between them. This CDR3 comprises 14 residues. The CDR3 is CASSFHRRATEAFF. The DNA of the CDR3 is TGTGCCAGCAGTTTTCATCGCAGGGCCACTGAAGCTTTCTTT.

The chain combines TRBV5-1 with TRBJ1-2; D possibly corresponds to TRBD1 (6 bases). Trimming removed 3 bases at V and 4 bases at J, with 10 bases between. There are 13 residues in the CDR3. Per the germline V gene, CDR1 is SGHRS and CDR2 is YFSETQ. The CDR3 coding sequence is TGCGCCAGCAGCTATGGACAGTTCTATGGCTACACCTTC. It translates to CASSYGQFYGYTF.

This clonotype was picked up a small number of times. V and J are TRBV7-6 and TRBJ2-3; 12 positions match TRBD2. Germline V gene data show CDR1 as SGHVS and CDR2 as FNYEAQ. The CDR3 runs 17 residues. Unmatched junction bases numbered 11, after V lost 7 bases and J lost 3 bases. The CDR3 protein is CASNQVPLAGGTDTQYF. CDR3 coding DNA: TGTGCCAGCAACCAAGTTCCCCTAGCGGGAGGGACAGATACGCAGTATTTT.

The chain employs TRBV25-1 and TRBJ2-7, with D possibly being TRBD2 (6 bases). Germline V CDR1 and CDR2: MGHDK, SYGVNS. The V end was cut by 4 bases, the J end by 2 bases, with 18 bases between. CDR3 length: 16 amino acids. The chain's CDR3 is CASSGRDDRRPYEQYF. The CDR3 nucleotides are TGTGCCAGCAGTGGGCGGGACGACCGACGCCCCTACGAGCAGTACTTC.

The chain joins TRBV5-6 to TRBJ2-3; D uncertain. This CDR3 is 11 amino acids long. Germline CDR1 and CDR2: SGHDT and YYEEEE. V lost 2 bases to trimming and J lost 6 bases, with 4 bases between them. CDR3 region: CASSFRDTQYF. The CDR3 nucleotides are TGTGCCAGCAGCTTTCGGGATACGCAGTATTTT. Combining the CDR3 with reference TRBV5-6 and TRBJ2-3 gives the whole variable domain DAGVTQSPTHLIKTRGQQVTLRCSPKSGHDTVSWYQQALGQGPQFIFQYYEEEERQRGNFPDRFSGHQFPNYSSELNVNALLLGDSALYLCASSFRDTQYFGPGTRLTVL.

CDR3 nucleotide sequence: TGTGCCAGCAGCTCCATAAGGGGGCAATTTACGCAGTATTTT. This gives the protein CASSSIRGQFTQYF. The J gene is TRBJ2-3, the V gene TRBV5-6; 7 nucleotides match TRBD1. The CDR3 has 14 residues. V shed 3 bases and J 8 bases; nucleotides not matched to a gene: 9. Germline CDR1 and CDR2: SGHDT and YYEEEE. The full variable domain, completed using reference TRBV5-6 and TRBJ2-3, is DAGVTQSPTHLIKTRGQQVTLRCSPKSGHDTVSWYQQALGQGPQFIFQYYEEEERQRGNFPDRFSGHQFPNYSSELNVNALLLGDSALYLCASSSIRGQFTQYFGPGTRLTVL.

The chain uses TRBV9 and TRBJ2-7, with 11 bases aligning to TRBD2. This CDR3 spans 16 amino acids. Germline V CDR1 and CDR2: SGDLS, YYNGEE. J lost 1 base, V lost 4 bases, and 7 bases had no gene match. For the CDR3, the DNA is TGTGCCAGCAGCCCCTCCGGGACTAGCGGTTCCTACGAGCAGTACTTC. This encodes CASSPSGTSGSYEQYF.

The CDR3 protein is CASSLGVRQFF. CDR3 DNA: TGCGCCAGCAGCTTGGGTGTTCGGCAGTTCTTC. The chain has TRBV5-1 and TRBJ2-1; unclear D gene. Trimming stripped 0 bases from V and 12 bases from J, with 7 bases between. Germline-derived CDR1 and CDR2 are SGHRS and YFSETQ. The CDR3 consists of 11 residues.

This clonotype is categorized as medium-sized. Its ends do not fully match the called genes, so a read error is possible. The chain carries TRBV27 and TRBJ1-1; D not certain. The CDR3 has 11 amino acids. Germline V gives CDR1 MNHEY, CDR2 SMNVEV (reference sequence). The CDR3, as DNA: TGTGCCAGCAGTTTGGGCCCTGAATCTTTCTTT. It translates to CASSLGPESFF.

The rearrangement links TRBV6-6 to TRBJ2-6; 8 positions match TRBD1. CDR3 length: 16 amino acids. With 6 bases clipped from V and 0 bases from J, the junction kept 4 bases outside the gene matches. Germline assignment: CDR1 MNHNY and CDR2 SVGAGI (reference sequence). CDR3 sequence: CASRDRESSGANVLTF. Here the CDR3 DNA reads TGTGCCAGCAGGGACAGGGAAAGCTCTGGGGCCAACGTCCTGACTTTC.